This is a list of T cell receptor beta chains from one sample in a study of T cells in tuberculosis. The protocol was immunoSEQ multiplex PCR, while the TCRdb copy is restricted to in-frame clones and leaves out a portion. The data show fewer than 35,000 clones, approximately 94% seen once. The sequenced sample was PBMCs. These TCRs come from a donor aged 10-29 years with latent tuberculosis or without tuberculosis infection. CDR3s include the opening cysteine and the closing phenylalanine or tryptophan. D genes are given only for firm matches. Clone size, where shown, is once, few, many, or a class for clones that have expanded.

v_call: TRBV30; clone_size: .; d_call: .; j_call: TRBJ1-1; cdr3_aa: CAWSAGLSTEAFF; cdr3_nt: TGTGCCTGGAGCGCAGGGTTGAGCACTGAAGCTTTCTTT
v_call: TRBV5-4; clone_size: once; d_call: .; j_call: TRBJ1-2; cdr3_aa: CASSLKWAGGYTF; cdr3_nt: TGTGCCAGCAGCTTGAAATGGGCCGGTGGCTACACCTTC
v_call: TRBV5-1; clone_size: .; d_call: .; j_call: TRBJ2-3; cdr3_aa: CASSSGAGADTQYF; cdr3_nt: TGCGCCAGCTCCTCAGGGGCTGGAGCAGATACGCAGTATTTT
v_call: TRBV4-2; clone_size: .; d_call: TRBD2; j_call: TRBJ2-7; cdr3_aa: CASSQGLAGSYEQYF; cdr3_nt: TGTGCCAGCAGCCAAGGACTAGCGGGCTCCTACGAGCAGTACTTC
v_call: TRBV7-2; clone_size: few; d_call: .; j_call: TRBJ1-2; cdr3_aa: CASSLAKGDYGYTF; cdr3_nt: TGTGCCAGCAGCTTAGCGAAGGGAGACTATGGCTACACCTTC
v_call: TRBV4-1; clone_size: .; d_call: TRBD2; j_call: TRBJ2-1; cdr3_aa: CASSQGGLAGRNEQFF; cdr3_nt: TGCGCCAGCAGCCAAGGGGGACTAGCGGGGCGGAATGAGCAGTTCTTC
v_call: TRBV27; clone_size: .; d_call: TRBD1; j_call: TRBJ1-2; cdr3_aa: CASSLSSGGIYGYTF; cdr3_nt: TGTGCCAGCAGTTTATCGTCAGGGGGGATCTATGGCTACACCTTC
v_call: TRBV19; clone_size: .; d_call: .; j_call: TRBJ2-7; cdr3_aa: CASSIYATYEQYF; cdr3_nt: TGTGCCAGTAGTATTTACGCTACCTACGAGCAGTACTTC
v_call: TRBV4-3; clone_size: .; d_call: TRBD2; j_call: TRBJ2-7; cdr3_aa: CASSQLAGDSYEQYF; cdr3_nt: TGCGCCAGCAGCCAACTAGCGGGAGATTCCTACGAGCAGTACTTC
v_call: TRBV6-6; clone_size: .; d_call: .; j_call: TRBJ1-4; cdr3_aa: CASSSSGITNEKLFF; cdr3_nt: TGTGCCAGCAGTTCGTCAGGGATCACTAATGAAAAACTGTTTTTT
v_call: TRBV7-6; clone_size: .; d_call: .; j_call: TRBJ2-1; cdr3_aa: CASSLAPLGRSEQFF; cdr3_nt: TGTGCCAGCAGCTTAGCTCCTCTCGGTCGTTCTGAGCAGTTCTTC
v_call: TRBV7-8; clone_size: once; d_call: .; j_call: TRBJ2-5; cdr3_aa: CASSSGREETQYF; cdr3_nt: TGTGCCAGCAGCTCGGGCCGGGAGGAGACCCAGTACTTC
v_call: TRBV12-1; clone_size: once; d_call: .; j_call: TRBJ1-2; cdr3_aa: CASSFVQDIFNYGYTF; cdr3_nt: TGTGCCAGCAGCTTTGTACAGGACATCTTTAACTATGGCTACACCTTC
v_call: TRBV7-9; clone_size: .; d_call: .; j_call: TRBJ2-1; cdr3_aa: CASSQVYNEQFF; cdr3_nt: TGTGCCAGCAGTCAGGTTTACAATGAGCAGTTCTTC
v_call: TRBV27; clone_size: .; d_call: TRBD1; j_call: TRBJ1-3; cdr3_aa: CASSSYRGRNTIYF; cdr3_nt: TGTGCCAGCAGTTCCTACAGGGGTAGAAACACCATATATTTT
v_call: TRBV27; clone_size: .; d_call: TRBD2; j_call: TRBJ2-5; cdr3_aa: CASSPLAPQETQYF; cdr3_nt: TGTGCCAGCAGCCCACTAGCGCCCCAAGAGACCCAGTACTTC
v_call: TRBV7-9; clone_size: .; d_call: TRBD2; j_call: TRBJ2-7; cdr3_aa: CASSSLAGGPSREQYF; cdr3_nt: TGTGCCAGCAGCTCTCTAGCGGGAGGGCCATCTAGAGAGCAGTACTTC
v_call: TRBV11-3; clone_size: .; d_call: TRBD1; j_call: TRBJ2-2; cdr3_aa: CASTASDRGHTGELFF; cdr3_nt: TGTGCCAGCACCGCCTCGGACAGGGGGCACACCGGGGAGCTGTTTTTT
v_call: TRBV25-1; clone_size: .; d_call: TRBD2; j_call: TRBJ2-2; cdr3_aa: CASSEKARAGGPRGELFF; cdr3_nt: TGTGCCAGCAGTGAAAAAGCGCGAGCGGGAGGGCCGAGGGGGGAGCTGTTTTTT
v_call: TRBV28; clone_size: .; d_call: .; j_call: TRBJ1-5; cdr3_aa: CASSPAAIQPQHF; cdr3_nt: TGTGCCAGCAGTCCCGCGGCGATTCAGCCCCAGCATTTT
v_call: TRBV27; clone_size: few; d_call: TRBD1; j_call: TRBJ2-1; cdr3_aa: CASSGGTGHDYNEQFF; cdr3_nt: TGTGCCAGCAGTGGCGGGACAGGGCATGACTACAATGAGCAGTTCTTC
v_call: TRBV7-2; clone_size: once; d_call: TRBD1; j_call: TRBJ1-2; cdr3_aa: CASSSYLDRVEGYTF; cdr3_nt: TGTGCCAGCAGCTCTTACTTAGACAGGGTAGAAGGCTACACCTTC
v_call: TRBV7-2; clone_size: .; d_call: .; j_call: TRBJ2-1; cdr3_aa: CASSTQMDNEQFF; cdr3_nt: TGTGCCAGCAGCACCCAGATGGACAATGAGCAGTTCTTC
v_call: TRBV4-1; clone_size: .; d_call: TRBD2; j_call: TRBJ2-7; cdr3_aa: CASSQPTSGSSYEQYF; cdr3_nt: TGCGCCAGCAGCCAACCGACTAGCGGGAGTTCCTACGAGCAGTACTTC
v_call: TRBV27; clone_size: once; d_call: TRBD1; j_call: TRBJ2-1; cdr3_aa: CASSLKAFGRGLLSPLRYNNEQFF; cdr3_nt: TGTGCCAGCAGTTTAAAAGCATTCGGCAGGGGGCTCCTTTCCCCGCTAAGGTATAACAATGAGCAGTTCTTC
v_call: TRBV5-4; clone_size: .; d_call: .; j_call: TRBJ2-7; cdr3_aa: CASSLGSSYEQYF; cdr3_nt: TGTGCCAGCAGCTTGGGCAGCTCCTACGAGCAGTACTTC
v_call: TRBV4-2; clone_size: .; d_call: TRBD2; j_call: TRBJ2-3; cdr3_aa: CASSKGLAGSDTQYF; cdr3_nt: TGTGCCAGCAGCAAGGGACTAGCGGGTTCAGATACGCAGTATTTT
v_call: TRBV2; clone_size: .; d_call: TRBD1; j_call: TRBJ2-5; cdr3_aa: CASSDWQGQETQYF; cdr3_nt: TGTGCCAGCAGTGACTGGCAGGGACAGGAGACCCAGTACTTC
v_call: TRBV11-2; clone_size: .; d_call: TRBD2; j_call: TRBJ2-5; cdr3_aa: CASSIGLAGVRETQYF; cdr3_nt: TGTGCCAGCAGCATCGGACTAGCGGGAGTCCGGGAGACCCAGTACTTC
v_call: TRBV13; clone_size: .; d_call: .; j_call: TRBJ2-3; cdr3_aa: CASSLNLADTQYF; cdr3_nt: TGTGCCAGCAGCTTAAACCTAGCTGATACGCAGTATTTT
v_call: TRBV7-9; clone_size: .; d_call: .; j_call: TRBJ1-1; cdr3_aa: CASSFPGRFEAFF; cdr3_nt: TGTGCCAGCAGCTTTCCCGGCAGGTTTGAAGCTTTCTTT
v_call: TRBV18; clone_size: .; d_call: TRBD1; j_call: TRBJ2-3; cdr3_aa: CASSSAAYSGGSDTQYF; cdr3_nt: TGTGCCAGCTCATCAGCAGCGTATTCAGGGGGTTCAGATACGCAGTATTTT
v_call: TRBV5-6; clone_size: .; d_call: TRBD1; j_call: TRBJ2-5; cdr3_aa: CASSFWVGQEETQYF; cdr3_nt: TGTGCCAGCAGCTTTTGGGTGGGACAGGAGGAGACCCAGTACTTC
v_call: TRBV19; clone_size: .; d_call: .; j_call: TRBJ1-1; cdr3_aa: CASSIMGRATEAFF; cdr3_nt: TGTGCCAGTAGTATTATGGGCAGGGCCACTGAAGCTTTCTTT
v_call: TRBV14; clone_size: .; d_call: .; j_call: TRBJ2-7; cdr3_aa: CASSQVRGNYEQYF; cdr3_nt: TGTGCCAGCAGCCAAGTCCGCGGGAACTACGAGCAGTACTTC
v_call: TRBV5-6; clone_size: once; d_call: .; j_call: TRBJ1-1; cdr3_aa: CASSKDIGTPEAFF; cdr3_nt: TGTGCCAGCAGTAAAGACATCGGAACCCCTGAAGCTTTCTTT
v_call: TRBV28; clone_size: .; d_call: TRBD1; j_call: TRBJ1-1; cdr3_aa: CASSLVWWDSMNTEAFF; cdr3_nt: TGTGCCAGCAGTTTAGTATGGTGGGACAGCATGAACACTGAAGCTTTCTTT
v_call: TRBV23-1; clone_size: .; d_call: TRBD2; j_call: TRBJ2-7; cdr3_aa: CASSQSLGGRAPSPPYEQYF; cdr3_nt: TGCGCCAGCAGTCAATCCCTCGGCGGGAGGGCACCCTCACCTCCCTACGAGCAGTACTTC
v_call: TRBV5-6; clone_size: .; d_call: .; j_call: TRBJ1-3; cdr3_aa: CASSLGRLSGNTIYF; cdr3_nt: TGTGCCAGCAGTTTGGGGAGGTTGTCTGGAAACACCATATATTTT
v_call: TRBV5-1; clone_size: .; d_call: .; j_call: TRBJ1-2; cdr3_aa: CASSLDRAYGYTF; cdr3_nt: TGCGCCAGCAGCTTGGACAGGGCCTATGGCTACACCTTC
v_call: TRBV25-1; clone_size: .; d_call: .; j_call: TRBJ1-5; cdr3_aa: CASSGSSNQPQHF; cdr3_nt: TGTGCCAGCAGTGGCAGTAGCAATCAGCCCCAGCATTTT
v_call: TRBV7-2; clone_size: .; d_call: .; j_call: TRBJ1-5; cdr3_aa: CASSLVGVSNQPQHF; cdr3_nt: TGTGCCAGCAGCTTAGTCGGGGTCAGCAATCAGCCCCAGCATTTT
v_call: TRBV2; clone_size: .; d_call: TRBD1; j_call: TRBJ1-2; cdr3_aa: CASRPQTGVGGYTF; cdr3_nt: TGTGCCAGCAGACCACAGACAGGGGTGGGTGGCTACACCTTC
v_call: TRBV19; clone_size: .; d_call: .; j_call: TRBJ1-1; cdr3_aa: CASSPRRENTEAFF; cdr3_nt: TGTGCCAGTAGTCCACGTCGAGAAAACACTGAAGCTTTCTTT
v_call: TRBV6-5; clone_size: .; d_call: TRBD1; j_call: TRBJ1-4; cdr3_aa: CASSSQGAGEKLFF; cdr3_nt: TGTGCCAGCAGTTCACAGGGGGCGGGAGAAAAACTGTTTTTT
v_call: TRBV7-3; clone_size: .; d_call: .; j_call: TRBJ1-2; cdr3_aa: CASSLNPGAGYTF; cdr3_nt: TGTGCCAGCAGCTTAAATCCAGGGGCTGGCTACACCTTC
v_call: TRBV7-9; clone_size: .; d_call: .; j_call: TRBJ1-2; cdr3_aa: CASSWGVGYTF; cdr3_nt: TGTGCCAGCAGCTGGGGAGTTGGCTACACCTTC
v_call: TRBV29-1; clone_size: .; d_call: TRBD1; j_call: TRBJ1-1; cdr3_aa: CSVWTGNTEAFF; cdr3_nt: TGCAGCGTTTGGACAGGGAACACTGAAGCTTTCTTT
v_call: TRBV5-8; clone_size: .; d_call: .; j_call: TRBJ1-5; cdr3_aa: CASSYQGYSNQPQHF; cdr3_nt: TGTGCCAGCAGCTACCAGGGCTATAGCAATCAGCCCCAGCATTTT
v_call: TRBV4-2; clone_size: once; d_call: TRBD2; j_call: TRBJ2-7; cdr3_aa: CASSQEGAGGPHYEQYF; cdr3_nt: TGTGCCAGCAGCCAAGAGGGAGCGGGAGGGCCCCACTACGAGCAGTACTTC
v_call: TRBV25-1; clone_size: .; d_call: .; j_call: TRBJ1-5; cdr3_aa: CASSNRGEGNQPQHF; cdr3_nt: TGTGCCAGCAGTAACCGGGGGGAAGGCAATCAGCCCCAGCATTTT
v_call: TRBV6-1; clone_size: .; d_call: .; j_call: TRBJ2-7; cdr3_aa: CASSEDRGGEQYF; cdr3_nt: TGTGCCAGCAGTGAAGACAGGGGAGGTGAGCAGTACTTC
v_call: TRBV6-1; clone_size: .; d_call: TRBD1; j_call: TRBJ1-2; cdr3_aa: CASSEGTGLIGYTF; cdr3_nt: TGTGCCAGCAGTGAAGGGACAGGGCTTATTGGCTACACCTTC
v_call: TRBV9; clone_size: .; d_call: .; j_call: TRBJ1-3; cdr3_aa: CASSPSIKTSPPGNTIYF; cdr3_nt: TGTGCCAGCAGCCCCTCTATAAAAACCTCTCCCCCGGGAAACACCATATATTTT
v_call: TRBV28; clone_size: .; d_call: .; j_call: TRBJ2-5; cdr3_aa: CASSLVQGQETQYF; cdr3_nt: TGTGCCAGCAGTTTAGTACAGGGTCAAGAGACCCAGTACTTC